The 30 T cell receptor beta chains given below trace back to one sample, sequenced in a study of blood T cell repertoires in COVID-19 (dated by TCRdb to the early 2020s). Library generation was performed with the immunoSEQ multiplex PCR assay. TCRdb provides this immuneACCESS table in a form limited to in-frame rearrangements. Some clones are lacking; in checked studies, under half of them reflect an unresolved V gene, and why the rest are absent is not known. Present in this sample are 85,000 to 95,000 clones, around 89% of which were seen just once. The leading ten clones occupy roughly 0.51% of the sample. The sequencing input was peripheral blood. These receptor sequences come from a man aged 55 to 70 with acute or convalescent COVID-19.

The chain has TRBV27 and TRBJ1-2, with D possibly being TRBD1 (5 bases). The length of the CDR3 is 14 residues. Deletions cut 5 bases from V and 0 bases from J, with 10 bases between. Germline V lookup: CDR1 MNHEY, CDR2 SMNVEV (reference sequence). Here the CDR3 reads CASSPRGSNYGYTF. Here the CDR3 DNA reads TGTGCCAGCAGTCCCCGGGGGTCTAACTATGGCTACACCTTC.

V usage is TRBV19 and J usage is TRBJ1-5; 8 bases are shared with TRBD1. Losses at the gene ends were 3 bases for V and 3 bases for J; bases not matched to a gene: 4. Germline lookup yields CDR1 LNHDA and CDR2 SQIVND (reference sequence). The CDR3 runs to 15 residues. The CDR3 region has the DNA TGTGCCAGTAGTATTCCAGGGGGCGTCAATCAGCCCCAGCATTTT. Translating it yields CASSIPGGVNQPQHF. Supplemented by reference TRBV19 and TRBJ1-5, the full variable domain reads DGGITQSPKYLFRKEGQNVTLSCEQNLNHDAMYWYRQDPGQGLRLIYYSQIVNDFQKGDIAEGYSVSREKKESFPLTVTSAQKNPTAFYLCASSIPGGVNQPQHFGDGTRLSIL.

This chain links TRBV3-1 (or the pseudogene TRBV3-2) with TRBJ2-3; 12 bases map to TRBD2. Germline values: CDR1 LGHDT, CDR2 YNNKEL (reference sequence). The CDR3 has 18 amino acids. Trimming at V came to 4 bases and at J to 9 bases, leaving 17 bases not matched to a gene. As DNA, the CDR3 is TGTGCCAGCAGCCCCACACCCCAGGGACTAGCGGGTGGGGCGACGCAGTATTTT. Protein sequence: CASSPTPQGLAGGATQYF.

The chain has TRBV27 and TRBJ1-2; 7 bases line up with TRBD1. J gave up 2 bases and V 6 bases, and 3 bases lay outside the gene matches. The CDR3 consists of 13 residues. Germline lookup yields CDR1 MNHEY and CDR2 SMNVEV (reference sequence). This CDR3 reads CASRGTANYGYTF. CDR3 bases: TGTGCCAGCAGGGGGACAGCCAACTATGGCTACACCTTC.

This sequence joins TRBV19 and TRBJ2-7; D unclear. The length of the CDR3 is 12 residues. With 3 bases removed from V and 6 bases from J, the gap between germline ends came to 9 bases. CDR1 and CDR2 (germline): LNHDA, SQIVND (reference sequence). CDR3 amino acids: CASSIYRGEQYF. As DNA, the CDR3 is TGTGCCAGTAGTATCTATCGTGGCGAGCAGTACTTC.

The genes are TRBV7-9 and TRBJ1-3; no clear D. V was cut by 5 bases and J by 6 bases, with 23 bases left in between. This CDR3 region has 17 residues. Looked up from germline, CDR1 is SEHNR and CDR2 is FQNEAQ (reference sequence). The CDR3 DNA sequence: TGTGCCAGCAGCGATAGCCCGTTGTCGGTCTCTCAAAACACCATATATTTT. This codes for CASSDSPLSVSQNTIYF. Filled out from reference TRBV7-9 and TRBJ1-3, the complete variable domain reads DTGVSQNPRHKITKRGQNVTFRCDPISEHNRLYWYRQTLGQGPEFLTYFQNEAQLEKSRLLSDRFSAERPKGSFSTLEIQRTEQGDSAMYLCASSDSPLSVSQNTIYFGEGSWLTVV.

This sequence joins TRBV30 and TRBJ2-3; TRBD2 aligns across 13 bases. V trimming: 0 bases; J trimming: 5 bases; junction bases outside the gene matches: 8. The CDR3 is 17 amino acids. Germline assignment: CDR1 GTSNPN and CDR2 SVGIG (reference sequence). CDR3 DNA sequence: TGTGCCTGGAGTGTCTTGGGACTAGCGGGAAGGGGAGATACGCAGTATTTT. Its protein product is CAWSVLGLAGRGDTQYF.

V and J are TRBV13 and TRBJ2-7; 8 nucleotides line up with TRBD2. Germline assignment: CDR1 PRHDT and CDR2 FYEKMQ (reference sequence). V trimming: 5 bases; J trimming: 2 bases; junction bases outside the gene matches: 8. CDR3 length: 15 amino acids. The CDR3 here is CASSPGSGGPYEQYF. DNA of the CDR3: TGTGCCAGCAGCCCAGGGAGCGGGGGTCCCTACGAGCAGTACTTC.

The CDR3 DNA sequence: TGTGCCAGCAGTGGGTCGAGAAACCAAGAGACCCAGTACTTC. It yields the protein CASSGSRNQETQYF. This sequence joins TRBV2 and TRBJ2-5, with D unclear. Germline values: CDR1 SNHLY, CDR2 FYNNEI. The CDR3 runs to 14 residues. The V end lost 4 bases, the J end lost 0 bases, and 9 bases lay between the germline ends.

This clone was counted once. J is TRBJ1-6 and V is TRBV4-2, with D perhaps TRBD1 (5 bases). The CDR3 consists of 14 residues. V lost 1 base to trimming and J lost 8 bases, with 9 bases between them. From germline, CDR1 is LGHNA and CDR2 YNFKEQ. CDR3 protein: CASSQGLRDSPLHF. DNA of the CDR3: TGTGCCAGCAGCCAAGGTCTCAGGGATTCACCCCTCCACTTT.

The rearrangement links TRBV10-3 to TRBJ2-3; 9 positions agree with TRBD2. CDR1 ENHRY and CDR2 SYGVKD come from the germline V gene. The CDR3 has 14 residues. The V gene end was trimmed by 6 bases and the J gene end by 6 bases; junction bases not matched to a gene: 7. The CDR3 region is CAISRGTSLDTQYF. DNA for the CDR3: TGTGCCATCAGCCGAGGGACTAGCCTCGATACGCAGTATTTT.

This chain uses TRBV5-1 with TRBJ2-3, with D possibly being TRBD1 (6 bases). The CDR3 has 15 amino acids. Germline values: CDR1 SGHRS, CDR2 YFSETQ. The V gene lost 0 bases and the J gene lost 6 bases, with 14 bases spanning the gap. This CDR3 is CASSLEPGQGDTQYF. DNA for the CDR3: TGCGCCAGCAGCTTGGAACCGGGGCAGGGGGATACGCAGTATTTT.

The gene calls are TRBV15 and TRBJ2-3; 12 bases agree with TRBD2. This CDR3 is built from 16 residues. The germline V gene has CDR1 LNHNV and CDR2 YYDKDF (reference sequence). After removal of 5 bases from V and 2 bases from J, the junction contained 5 bases not matched to a gene. The CDR3 reads CATSSRTSGTTDTQYF. CDR3 DNA sequence: TGTGCCACCAGCTCTCGGACTAGCGGGACCACAGATACGCAGTATTTT.

The chain joins TRBV4-1 to TRBJ2-7, with TRBD2 as a possible D gene (5 bases). The CDR3 totals 13 residues. Trimming stripped 2 bases from V and 4 bases from J, with 9 bases between. The germline CDR1 and CDR2 sequences are MGHRA and YSYEKL. CDR3 residues: CASSQFGRYEQYF. As DNA, the CDR3 is TGCGCCAGCAGCCAATTTGGGAGATACGAGCAGTACTTC.

This chain joins TRBV15 and TRBJ1-4; D is ambiguous. This CDR3 region has 13 residues. CDR1 is LNHNV and CDR2 is YYDKDF in the germline V gene (reference sequence). Trimming took 0 bases from V and 5 from J, leaving 4 bases between them. The CDR3 protein is CATSRDRNEKLFF. CDR3 nucleotides: TGTGCCACCAGCAGAGACAGGAATGAAAAACTGTTTTTT.

This sequence joins TRBV29-1 and TRBJ2-7; 11 nucleotides agree with TRBD1. V shed 5 bases and J 4 bases; nucleotides not matched to a gene: 4. Germline CDR1 and CDR2: SQVTM and ANQGSEA. This CDR3 spans 13 amino acids. CDR3 nucleotide sequence: TGCAGCGTTCGGACAGGGGGCAGGTACGAGCAGTACTTC. Protein product: CSVRTGGRYEQYF.

J is TRBJ1-1 and V is TRBV28; 7 bases are shared with TRBD1. The J segment lost 3 bases and the V segment lost 7 bases, leaving 5 bases of the junction unmatched. The germline V gene has CDR1 MDHEN and CDR2 SYDVKM. The CDR3 totals 13 residues. CDR3 protein: CASKRGLDTEAFF. CDR3 bases: TGTGCCAGCAAGAGGGGGCTGGACACTGAAGCTTTCTTT.

The chain couples TRBV2 to TRBJ1-5, with 8 bases identical to TRBD1. The CDR3 runs to 14 residues. Per germline, CDR1 SNHLY and CDR2 FYNNEI. Trimming cost V 6 bases and J 10 bases; bases outside gene matches: 11. The CDR3 reads CASRTGTGVGPQHF. CDR3 bases: TGTGCCAGCAGAACCGGGACAGGCGTTGGTCCCCAGCATTTT.

This rearrangement joins TRBV5-6 to TRBJ2-1, with 12 bases that match TRBD2. The V gene end was trimmed by 4 bases and the J gene end by 5 bases; junction bases not matched to a gene: 4. The CDR3 has 15 amino acids. CDR1 and CDR2 from the germline V gene are SGHDT and YYEEEE. CDR3: CASSPGLAGHNEQFF. CDR3 DNA sequence: TGTGCCAGCAGCCCAGGACTAGCGGGGCACAATGAGCAGTTCTTC.

This clone was seen a single time. The rearrangement uses TRBV19 and TRBJ1-3, with a weak D call TRBD1 (5 bases). The CDR3 is 16 amino acids. Deletions cut 3 bases from V and 0 bases from J, with 12 bases between. Germline V CDR1 and CDR2: LNHDA, SQIVND (reference sequence). CDR3 protein: CASSILGAGSGNTIYF. The DNA of the CDR3 is TGTGCCAGTAGTATCTTAGGGGCCGGCTCTGGAAACACCATATATTTT.

Note on this clone: Germline is not matched at one junction end, which may reflect a read error. The chain employs TRBV5-5 and TRBJ1-2, with 11 bases aligning to TRBD1. The CDR3 extends over 16 amino acids. CDR1 and CDR2 from the germline V gene are SGHKS and YYEKEE (reference sequence). CDR3 DNA: TGTGCCAGCAGGTTGGACAGGGGGCCCTTTATCTATGGCTACACCTTC. The encoded protein is CASRLDRGPFIYGYTF.

The rearrangement uses TRBV6-2 or TRBV6-3 and TRBJ2-3; 8 nucleotides align to TRBD2. Germline CDR1 and CDR2: MNHEY and SVGEGT. CDR3 length: 16 amino acids. The V segment lost 4 bases and the J segment 2 bases; nucleotides outside the gene matches: 8. The CDR3, as DNA: TGTGCCAGCAGTTTCCGAGCGCGGGGGGCCACAGATACGCAGTATTTT. Translated, it gives CASSFRARGATDTQYF.

The chain carries TRBV6-5 and TRBJ1-2, with 8 bases identical to TRBD1. The junction had 6 bases not matched to a gene; V was cut back by 5 bases and J by 4 bases. Germline CDR1 and CDR2: MNHEY and SVGAGI. This CDR3 contains 14 residues. CDR3 sequence reads: CASSPTGAGYGYTF. The DNA of the CDR3 is TGTGCCAGCAGTCCGACAGGGGCCGGCTATGGCTACACCTTC.

The chain is built from TRBV3-1 (or the pseudogene TRBV3-2) and TRBJ1-2; 10 bases are shared with TRBD1. Trimming removed 0 bases from V and 4 bases from J; junction bases left unmatched: 5. Germline loops: CDR1 LGHDT, CDR2 YNNKEL (reference sequence). This CDR3 contains 16 residues. CDR3: CASSQEATGGTYGYTF. The DNA for the CDR3 is TGTGCCAGCAGCCAAGAGGCGACAGGGGGCACCTATGGCTACACCTTC.

The rearrangement links TRBV4-1 to TRBJ1-1; the D gene is possibly TRBD1 (6 bases). The CDR3 has 14 amino acids. CDR1 is MGHRA, CDR2 YSYEKL, per germline. V gave up 6 bases and J gave up 0 bases, with 11 bases separating them. The CDR3 coding sequence is TGCGCCAGCAGAGGGGGGGACATGAACACTGAAGCTTTCTTT. Encoded protein: CASRGGDMNTEAFF.

The CDR3 coding sequence is TGCAGCGCCAGACAGCACCACGACCAAGAGACCCAGTACTTC. Its translation: CSARQHHDQETQYF. The genes are TRBV29-1 and TRBJ2-5, with TRBD1 as a possible D gene (5 bases). This CDR3 has 14 residues. Germline CDR1 is SQVTM and CDR2 is ANQGSEA. Trimming stripped 7 bases from V and 0 bases from J, with 15 bases between.

This clone was detected a few times. CDR3 sequence (DNA): TGTGCCAGTAGTCCGCAGGACAGGGGGTACAACAATGAGCAGTTCTTC. Encoded protein: CASSPQDRGYNNEQFF. The chain combines TRBV19 with TRBJ2-1; 10 bases are shared with TRBD1. The germline gives CDR1 LNHDA, CDR2 SQIVND (reference sequence). The length of the CDR3 is 16 residues. V lost 5 bases to trimming and J lost 5 bases; unmatched junction nucleotides: 9.

This clone showed up just a few times. V gene TRBV29-1 combines with J gene TRBJ1-1, with D hard to call. V shed 7 bases and J shed 1 base, with 22 bases lying between them. Looked up from germline, CDR1 is SQVTM and CDR2 is ANQGSEA. The CDR3 loop spans 16 amino acids. CDR3 sequence reads: CSGRKGLGEGNTEAFF. For the CDR3, the DNA is TGCAGCGGACGGAAGGGTCTTGGAGAGGGGAACACTGAAGCTTTCTTT.

The rearrangement uses TRBV7-6 and TRBJ2-7; D unclear. This CDR3 comprises 14 residues. Germline V CDR1 and CDR2: SGHVS, FNYEAQ. V lost 7 bases and J 0 bases, leaving 13 bases between the germline ends. CDR3 nucleotide sequence: TGTGCCAGCACCCTTAGTGGTGGCTCCTACGAGCAGTACTTC. Residues: CASTLSGGSYEQYF.

The chain carries TRBV29-1 and TRBJ2-5; a weak D match, TRBD2 (6 bases). From germline, CDR1 is SQVTM and CDR2 ANQGSEA. CDR3 length: 13 residues. The V gene lost 3 bases and the J gene lost 5 bases, with 13 bases spanning the gap. The CDR3 coding sequence is TGCAGCGTTGACCGGGGGACGGGGGAGACCCAGTACTTC. Encoded protein: CSVDRGTGETQYF.